One sample yielded the 10 T cell receptor beta chains listed below, sequenced in a study of cytomegalovirus exposure and HLA in healthy donors. The PCR contained 60 Vbeta and 13 Jbeta primers. TCRdb's table, derived via immunoSEQ multiplex PCR, lists solely in-frame clones and lacks some. Of roughly 150,000 clones listed, nearly 80% are singletons. The sequencing sample was made of PBMCs. Every receptor here comes from a woman in her thirties or forties in good health and CMV-seronegative.

The V call is TRBV30, the J call TRBJ1-1; 8 positions agree with TRBD1. J was trimmed by 5 bases and V by 5 bases; bases with no gene match: 4. Germline loops: CDR1 GTSNPN, CDR2 SVGIG (reference sequence). This CDR3 spans 12 amino acids. The CDR3, as DNA: TGTGCCTGGGACAGGGGTGGGACTGAAGCTTTCTTT. Protein sequence: CAWDRGGTEAFF.

V gene TRBV14 combines with J gene TRBJ1-1; the D gene is possibly TRBD1 (5 bases). The germline V gene has CDR1 SGHDN and CDR2 FVKESK. Trimming took off 2 bases at V and 11 bases at J, with 18 bases between the two ends. There are 14 residues in the CDR3. Here the CDR3 DNA reads TGTGCCAGCAGCCAATTTGGCGGGGGGGGTTTGGCTTTCTTT. It translates to CASSQFGGGGLAFF.

Turning to this clone: Other DNA sequences in the same sample also yield this CDR3. The genes are TRBV9 and TRBJ2-6; D might be TRBD2 (7 bases). Trimming removed 7 bases at V and 4 bases at J, with 9 bases between. Germline V gene data show CDR1 as SGDLS and CDR2 as YYNGEE. The CDR3 covers 13 residues. CDR3 region: CASRGAGANVLTF. In DNA, the CDR3 is TGTGCCAGCCGGGGGGCCGGGGCCAACGTCCTGACTTTC. The variable domain in full, completed from reference TRBV9 and TRBJ2-6, reads DSGVTQTPKHLITATGQRVTLRCSPRSGDLSVYWYQQSLDQGLQFLIQYYNGEERAKGNILERFSAQQFPDLHSELNLSSLELGDSALYFCASRGAGANVLTFGAGSRLTVL.

The chain combines TRBV27 with TRBJ2-1; 16 nucleotides line up with TRBD2. Trimming took 3 bases from V and 10 from J; bases not matched to a gene: 6. This CDR3 contains 16 residues. The germline V gene has CDR1 MNHEY and CDR2 SMNVEV (reference sequence). CDR3 DNA: TGTGCCAGCAGTTTTACCGGGACTAGCGGGAGGGCGGAGCAGTTCTTC. This gives the protein CASSFTGTSGRAEQFF.

A few counts support this clone. The chain couples TRBV19 to TRBJ2-3; D is unresolved. CDR1 is LNHDA and CDR2 is SQIVND in the germline V gene (reference sequence). V lost 6 bases to trimming and J lost 1 base, with 8 bases between them. CDR3 length equals 13 residues. The CDR3 nucleotides read TGTGCCAGTAGGGGCCAAGGCACAGATACGCAGTATTTT. Its translation is CASRGQGTDTQYF.

The gene calls are TRBV5-1 and TRBJ2-7; tentative D call: TRBD1 (6 bases). The CDR3 runs to 13 residues. CDR1 and CDR2 from the germline V gene are SGHRS and YFSETQ. Trimming took off 2 bases at V and 2 bases at J, with 8 bases between the two ends. For the CDR3, the DNA is TGCGCCAGCAGCTTCCCAGGGGCCTACGAGCAGTACTTC. This encodes CASSFPGAYEQYF. Full variable domain (remainder filled in from reference TRBV5-1 and TRBJ2-7): KAGVTQTPRYLIKTRGQQVTLSCSPISGHRSVSWYQQTPGQGLQFLFEYFSETQRNKGNFPGRFSGRQFSNSRSEMNVSTLELGDSALYLCASSFPGAYEQYFGPGTRLTVT.

The CDR3 sequence: CAISGGVTGELFF. CDR3 in DNA: TGTGCCATCAGTGGAGGCGTCACCGGGGAGCTGTTTTTT. The rearrangement links TRBV10-3 to TRBJ2-2; D uncertain. The germline CDR1 and CDR2 sequences are ENHRY and SYGVKD. Trimming stripped 4 bases from V and 4 bases from J, with 7 bases between. CDR3 length: 13 residues.

In its sample, this clone was seen a few times. The sample has other DNA sequences that encode this CDR3 too. V and J are TRBV5-1 and TRBJ2-7, with D possibly matching TRBD2 (5 bases). The CDR3 is made up of 12 amino acids. Per germline, CDR1 SGHRS and CDR2 YFSETQ. With 0 bases removed from V and 9 bases from J, the gap between germline ends came to 10 bases. The CDR3 sequence is CASSLDSVGQYF. CDR3 DNA sequence: TGCGCCAGCAGCTTGGATAGCGTGGGGCAGTACTTC.

CDR3 in DNA: TGTGCCAGCAAACGGGAGGGCGGTACGCAGTATTTT. This translates into CASKREGGTQYF. V and J are TRBV9 and TRBJ2-3; 8 positions match TRBD2. In germline, CDR1 is SGDLS, CDR2 YYNGEE. The CDR3 contains 12 residues. J was trimmed by 8 bases and V by 6 bases; bases with no gene match: 5.

V and J are TRBV5-1 and TRBJ2-1, with 9 nucleotides matching TRBD2. With V trimmed by 1 base and J by 6 bases, 5 bases remained unmatched. The CDR3 loop spans 15 amino acids. In germline, CDR1 is SGHRS, CDR2 YFSETQ. Here the CDR3 DNA reads TGCGCCAGCAGCTTGTCAAGCGGGAGGACCAATGAGCAGTTCTTC. Translated: CASSLSSGRTNEQFF.